One and the same sample provided the 31 T cell receptor beta chains below, sequenced in a study of graft-versus-host responses after intestinal transplantation. Data came from immunoSEQ multiplex PCR; TCRdb stores just in-frame clones and leaves some out. The sample contains some 100,000 clones, roughly 87% of which appear only once. These receptors lack a known antigen. The sequencing here drew on unstimulated CD4+ T cells sorted from spleen or lymph node cells, taken before transplant. The receptors originated from a human donor who was the organ donor for an intestinal transplant.

The gene calls are TRBV19 and TRBJ2-7; D is uncertain. The V and J ends lost 4 bases and 6 bases respectively, with 19 bases between them. This CDR3 region has 15 residues. Germline CDR1 reads LNHDA; CDR2 reads SQIVND (reference sequence). CDR3 sequence: CASSSPAKSPLEQYF. CDR3 nucleotides: TGTGCCAGTAGTAGTCCGGCCAAGTCCCCCCTCGAGCAGTACTTC.

The V call is TRBV2, the J call TRBJ2-2; D not certain. CDR1 is SNHLY, CDR2 FYNNEI, per germline. V lost 6 bases, J lost 4 bases, and 6 bases lay in between. This CDR3 has 12 amino acids. Here the CDR3 DNA reads TGTGCCAGCAGGGGCGGCACCGGGGAGCTGTTTTTT. It specifies CASRGGTGELFF.

A single count supports this clone. The chain joins TRBV28 to TRBJ2-1; tentative D call: TRBD1 (6 bases). The CDR3 runs 14 residues. Looked up from germline, CDR1 is MDHEN and CDR2 is SYDVKM. V lost 3 bases to trimming and J lost 8 bases, with 14 bases between them. This CDR3 is CASSFPFRGDEQFF. The CDR3 DNA follows: TGTGCCAGCAGTTTCCCTTTCAGGGGTGATGAGCAGTTCTTC.

This clone has a handful of counts. Written as DNA, the CDR3 is TGTGCCAGCAGCTCGCCTGAGAAGCGGCACACAGATACGCAGTATTTT. It specifies CASSSPEKRHTDTQYF. V is TRBV5-6 and J is TRBJ2-3; D might be TRBD2 (5 bases). Trimming stripped 3 bases from V and 2 bases from J, with 16 bases between. This CDR3 spans 16 amino acids. Germline assignment: CDR1 SGHDT and CDR2 YYEEEE.

The rearrangement links TRBV6-5 to TRBJ2-7; D is uncertain. CDR1 is MNHEY, CDR2 SVGAGI, per germline. The V end lost 2 bases, the J end lost 6 bases, and 11 bases lay between the germline ends. This CDR3 contains 13 residues. The CDR3 DNA sequence: TGTGCCAGCAGTTACGGGTCCCGGCGCGAGCAGTACTTC. Its protein product is CASSYGSRREQYF.

This clone was found a few times. This chain links TRBV28 with TRBJ2-5, with D possibly TRBD2 on 6 matching bases. The ends were cut back, 2 bases at V and 3 bases at J, with 13 bases in the middle. CDR1 and CDR2 from the germline V gene are MDHEN and SYDVKM. The CDR3 totals 15 residues. The CDR3 region has the DNA TGTGCCAGCAGTTTAGGCTGGGCGGGAAAAGAGACCCAGTACTTC. It translates to CASSLGWAGKETQYF. The full variable domain, rest sourced from reference TRBV28 and TRBJ2-5, is DVKVTQSSRYLVKRTGEKVFLECVQDMDHENMFWYRQDPGLGLRLIYFSYDVKMKEKGDIPEGYSVSREKKERFSLILESASTNQTSMYLCASSLGWAGKETQYFGPGTRLLVL.

The genes are TRBV19 and TRBJ2-1; 15 nucleotides line up with TRBD2. V shed 5 bases, J shed 5 bases, and the junction held 4 bases outside the gene matches. Looked up from germline, CDR1 is LNHDA and CDR2 is SQIVND (reference sequence). The CDR3 is 16 amino acids. The CDR3 DNA sequence: TGTGCCAGTAGTTGGACTAGCGGGGGGGCACACAATGAGCAGTTCTTC. This encodes CASSWTSGGAHNEQFF.

The V call is TRBV4-1, the J call TRBJ2-3; 8 bases map to TRBD2. Germline CDR1 and CDR2: MGHRA and YSYEKL. J was trimmed by 1 base and V by 5 bases; bases with no gene match: 8. The CDR3 covers 16 residues. The CDR3 loop is CASSMTAGDRTDTQYF. In nucleotides, the CDR3 is TGCGCCAGCAGCATGACAGCGGGGGATCGCACAGATACGCAGTATTTT.

The chain joins TRBV2 to TRBJ2-5; 12 nucleotides line up with TRBD2. The CDR3 is 18 amino acids. V trimming: 6 bases; J trimming: 5 bases; junction bases outside the gene matches: 16. The germline V gene encodes CDR1 SNHLY and CDR2 FYNNEI. In DNA, the CDR3 is TGTGCCAGCAGCTGGACTAGCGGGGCTGCCTACTCCCGGGAGACCCAGTACTTC. Translating it yields CASSWTSGAAYSRETQYF.

The V and J genes are TRBV27 and TRBJ1-4; no reliable D call. V was pared by 6 bases and J by 14 bases, with 16 bases between. Germline assignment: CDR1 MNHEY and CDR2 SMNVEV (reference sequence). The CDR3 contains 12 residues. CDR3 nucleotides: TGTGCCAGCAGCGAGAGAGGGTCTCTTCTGTTTTTT. Protein sequence: CASSERGSLLFF.

The rearrangement uses TRBV19 and TRBJ1-5; D remains ambiguous. Looked up from germline, CDR1 is LNHDA and CDR2 is SQIVND (reference sequence). V lost 9 bases to trimming and J lost 9 bases, with 18 bases between them. CDR3 length: 13 amino acids. In DNA form, the CDR3 reads TGTGCCAGCTCGCCCTTCAGGTATGGGCCCCAGCATTTT. Its translation: CASSPFRYGPQHF.

The chain is built from TRBV5-4 and TRBJ2-7, with D perhaps matching TRBD2 (7 bases). Per the germline V gene, CDR1 is SGHNT and CDR2 is YYREEE (reference sequence). The CDR3 runs to 15 residues. Trimming shortened V by 3 bases and J by 4 bases, and 17 bases separated the two germline ends. The CDR3 loop is CASSSGGGRGYEQYF. The CDR3 nucleotides are TGTGCCAGCAGCTCTGGGGGGGGCAGGGGTTACGAGCAGTACTTC.

V gene TRBV19 combines with J gene TRBJ2-7, with 9 nucleotides matching TRBD1. Germline CDR1 reads LNHDA; CDR2 reads SQIVND (reference sequence). The J segment lost 3 bases and the V segment lost 3 bases, leaving 3 bases of the junction unmatched. The CDR3 totals 14 residues. Here the CDR3 reads CASSMGTGSYEQYF. For the CDR3, the DNA is TGTGCCAGTAGTATGGGGACAGGGAGCTACGAGCAGTACTTC.

The CDR3 region has the DNA TGTGCCAGCAGTGAAGAGGGGGGGGTCGGGGAGCTGTTTTTT. Translation gives CASSEEGGVGELFF. This chain uses TRBV6-1 with TRBJ2-2; maybe TRBD2 (7 bases). CDR1 is MNHNS, CDR2 SASEGT, per germline. V lost 1 base, J lost 7 bases, and 10 bases lay in between. This CDR3 is built from 14 residues.

The genes are TRBV7-2 and TRBJ1-5; D call uncertain. Germline V gene sequence: CDR1 SGHTA, CDR2 FQGNSA. The CDR3 spans 14 residues. V gave up 7 bases and J gave up 7 bases, with 17 bases separating them. CDR3 sequence reads: CASTLYGREQPQHF. The DNA for the CDR3 is TGTGCCAGCACCCTTTATGGGCGCGAGCAGCCCCAGCATTTT.

This sequence joins TRBV5-1 and TRBJ2-5; D unresolved. V gave up 4 bases and J gave up 2 bases, with 9 bases separating them. The CDR3 is 13 amino acids. Germline V gene data show CDR1 as SGHRS and CDR2 as YFSETQ. The CDR3 region is CASSPWLQETQYF. The CDR3 DNA sequence: TGCGCCAGCAGCCCTTGGCTTCAAGAGACCCAGTACTTC.

V usage is TRBV4-1 and J usage is TRBJ2-7, with a weak D call TRBD1 (6 bases). This CDR3 spans 16 amino acids. CDR1 MGHRA and CDR2 YSYEKL come from the germline V gene. Trimming pared 4 bases from V and 5 bases from J, leaving 21 bases between. CDR3 amino acids: CASSPRVLTGFHEQYF. The CDR3 region has the DNA TGCGCCAGCAGCCCCCGTGTCTTAACAGGGTTCCACGAGCAGTACTTC.

V gene TRBV9 combines with J gene TRBJ2-3; unclear D gene. Trimming removed 7 bases from V and 6 bases from J, with 15 bases in between. Germline V lookup: CDR1 SGDLS, CDR2 YYNGEE. This CDR3 spans 13 amino acids. The CDR3 spells CASGALLEDTQYF. The CDR3 nucleotides read TGTGCCAGCGGTGCTTTATTGGAGGATACGCAGTATTTT.

The chain employs TRBV28 and TRBJ1-4; D remains unclear. Trimming took off 2 bases at V and 0 bases at J, with 4 bases between the two ends. This CDR3 spans 14 amino acids. The germline gives CDR1 MDHEN, CDR2 SYDVKM. CDR3 in DNA: TGTGCCAGCAGTTTACAAGCAACTAATGAAAAACTGTTTTTT. Protein: CASSLQATNEKLFF.

Written as DNA, the CDR3 is TGTGCCAGCAGTGAAGCGAAGCAGACCGGGGAGCTGTTTTTT. This gives the protein CASSEAKQTGELFF. The rearrangement joins TRBV6-1 to TRBJ2-2; D gene ambiguous. The length of the CDR3 is 14 residues. V shed 0 bases and J shed 5 bases, with 7 bases lying between them. Germline CDR1 and CDR2: MNHNS and SASEGT.

This clone appeared a single time. The V and J genes are TRBV5-1 and TRBJ2-1, with D possibly called TRBD1 or TRBD2 (5 bases each). The CDR3 runs 14 residues. Trimming took off 0 bases at V and 9 bases at J, with 13 bases between the two ends. Germline V lookup: CDR1 SGHRS, CDR2 YFSETQ. Here the CDR3 reads CASSLAVGTGEQFF. CDR3 sequence (DNA): TGCGCCAGCAGCTTGGCCGTCGGGACCGGTGAGCAGTTCTTC.

The chain carries TRBV5-6 and TRBJ2-5; D is undetermined. CDR3 size: 14 residues. The V and J ends lost 1 base and 2 bases respectively, with 9 bases between them. From germline, CDR1 is SGHDT and CDR2 YYEEEE. The CDR3 nucleotides are TGTGCCAGCAGCTTGTTGGGGTATCAAGAGACCCAGTACTTC. Its protein product is CASSLLGYQETQYF.

The rearrangement uses TRBV2 and TRBJ2-1, with D unclear. The germline V and J ends were trimmed by 7 bases and 0 bases, with 1 base remaining between them. The CDR3 has 11 amino acids. Germline CDR1 and CDR2: SNHLY and FYNNEI. CDR3: CASTSYNEQFF. The CDR3 coding sequence is TGTGCCAGCACCTCCTACAATGAGCAGTTCTTC.

V is TRBV27 and J is TRBJ1-2; a possible D gene is TRBD1 (5 bases). The CDR3 is 12 residues long. CDR1 and CDR2 from the germline V gene are MNHEY and SMNVEV (reference sequence). Trimming stripped 4 bases from V and 8 bases from J, with 11 bases between. The CDR3 reads CASSSPWGGYTF. CDR3 nucleotide sequence: TGTGCCAGCAGTTCTCCCTGGGGGGGCTACACCTTC.

The chain combines TRBV7-9 with TRBJ1-4; 8 bases are shared with TRBD1. V shed 2 bases, J shed 7 bases, and the junction held 6 bases outside the gene matches. CDR1 and CDR2 (germline): SEHNR, FQNEAQ (reference sequence). This CDR3 has 15 residues. The CDR3 spells CASSLFVRGREKLFF. The CDR3 DNA is TGTGCCAGCAGCTTATTCGTCAGGGGGCGTGAAAAACTGTTTTTT.

J is TRBJ2-7 and V is TRBV7-9, with D maybe TRBD1 (5 bases). The CDR3 runs 14 residues. Trimming left V 2 bases short and J 2 bases short, with 10 bases between. In germline, CDR1 is SEHNR, CDR2 FQNEAQ (reference sequence). The CDR3 loop is CASSLQGKPYEQYF. Here the CDR3 DNA reads TGTGCCAGCAGCTTACAGGGCAAACCCTACGAGCAGTACTTC.

The chain has TRBV28 and TRBJ1-5; possibly TRBD1 for D (5 bases). The germline gives CDR1 MDHEN, CDR2 SYDVKM. The CDR3 is 15 amino acids. The V end was cut by 7 bases, the J end by 3 bases, with 16 bases between. CDR3 in DNA: TGTGCCAGCACAAATTATAGGGGATTCAATCAGCCCCAGCATTTT. The encoded protein is CASTNYRGFNQPQHF.

The chain's CDR3 is CASSYAGRTYEQYF. CDR3 in DNA: TGTGCCAGCAGTTACGCAGGTCGCACCTACGAGCAGTACTTC. The chain is built from TRBV6-5 and TRBJ2-7; D unresolved. V lost 2 bases to trimming and J lost 2 bases, with 10 bases between them. The CDR3 sequence is 14 residues long. Germline CDR1 and CDR2: MNHEY and SVGAGI.

The J gene is TRBJ2-1, the V gene TRBV7-3, with D maybe TRBD2 (6 bases). CDR1 is SGHTA, CDR2 FQGTGA, per germline. V lost 2 bases to trimming and J lost 6 bases, with 14 bases between them. The CDR3 runs to 15 residues. CDR3 amino acids: CASSLGRGGLNEQFF. CDR3 coding DNA: TGTGCCAGCAGCTTAGGGCGGGGCGGGCTCAATGAGCAGTTCTTC.

The rearrangement uses TRBV21-1 and TRBJ2-7; the table's TRBD2 call for D was not verified on the DNA. TRBV21-1 is marked as a pseudogene. This CDR3 comprises 19 residues. CDR3 in DNA: TGTGCCAGCAGCAAATTAGGGGGGACTAGCGGGGGAAGCTCCTACGAGCAGTACTTC. Its translation is CASSKLGGTSGGSSYEQYF.

The chain combines TRBV5-4 with TRBJ1-3; the match to TRBD1 covers 7 bases. This CDR3 is built from 15 residues. With V trimmed by 4 bases and J by 2 bases, 6 bases remained unmatched. Germline CDR1 and CDR2: SGHNT and YYREEE (reference sequence). CDR3 DNA: TGTGCCAGCAGCCGGGGGACAGTCCCTGGAAACACCATATATTTT. Encoded protein: CASSRGTVPGNTIYF.